Reported below is one T cell receptor (beta chain). Naive CD45RA+ and memory CD45RA-negative subsets were split from CD4+ cells. The repertoire was sequenced with immunoSEQ multiplex PCR; TCRdb's copy has only in-frame clones and lacks some. The sample yields approximately 530,000 clones, approximately 95% seen once. The data were taken from a study of shared clonotypes between healthy human individuals. This CDR3 region has 13 residues. V gave up 4 bases and J gave up 2 bases; unmatched junction bases: 3. Looked up from germline, CDR1 is SQVTM and CDR2 is ANQGSEA. Sequencing used naive CD4+ T cells sorted from blood. Noted subset: CD45RA+ positively selected. The sequence derives from a woman younger than 45 in good health. The chain uses TRBV29-1 and TRBJ2-7; TRBD1 agrees at 9 bases. The CDR3, as DNA: TGCAGCGTTGTGGGACAGGGAACCTACGAGCAGTACTTC. Protein sequence: CSVVGQGTYEQYF.